The 10 T cell receptor beta chains presented below share a single source sample, sequenced in a study of blood T cell repertoires in COVID-19. TCRdb's copy holds only in-frame clones and misses some; the assay was immunoSEQ multiplex PCR. Seen here are around 380,000 clones, 81% observed once, and the top ten hold 0.85% to 1.3%. Sequences were obtained from peripheral blood. The receptors stem from a human donor with acute or convalescent COVID-19. The donor label of this sample is uncertain.

This clone came up a few times. The V call is TRBV6-2 or TRBV6-3, the J call TRBJ2-2; D gene uncertain. Deletions cut 1 base from V and 4 bases from J, with 10 bases between. Germline-derived CDR1 and CDR2 are MNHEY and SVGEGT. CDR3 length: 15 residues. DNA of the CDR3: TGTGCCAGCAGTTACTGGAGAGTAAGCACCGGGGAGCTGTTTTTT. It is translated as CASSYWRVSTGELFF.

CDR3 nucleotides: TGTGCCAGCAGCGCGGGACAGGGGAGCGACGAGCAGTACTTC. It specifies CASSAGQGSDEQYF. The rearrangement joins TRBV7-9 to TRBJ2-7; TRBD1 matches at 10 bases. The CDR3 loop spans 14 amino acids. Looked up from germline, CDR1 is SEHNR and CDR2 is FQNEAQ (reference sequence). V dropped 5 bases and J dropped 5; count of bases not matched to a gene: 6.

The rearrangement links TRBV28 to TRBJ1-2; possible D gene TRBD1, 5 bases. The CDR3 runs to 14 residues. Looked up from germline, CDR1 is MDHEN and CDR2 is SYDVKM. Deletions cut 6 bases from V and 4 bases from J, with 15 bases between. CDR3: CASRSTGTSYGYTF. DNA for the CDR3: TGTGCCAGCAGAAGCACCGGGACTAGCTATGGCTACACCTTC.

This clone is a singleton in its sample. V and J are TRBV2 and TRBJ1-5, with D perhaps TRBD1 (6 bases). This CDR3 spans 16 amino acids. V lost 3 bases, J lost 3 bases, and 15 bases lay in between. The V gene's germline CDR1 is SNHLY and CDR2 FYNNEI. CDR3 nucleotide sequence: TGTGCCAGCAGTGAGGGGGCGCGGTCCCCCAATCAGCCCCAGCATTTT. Translation: CASSEGARSPNQPQHF.

The J gene is TRBJ1-4, the V gene TRBV30; D gene ambiguous. CDR3 length: 16 amino acids. The V gene's germline CDR1 is GTSNPN and CDR2 SVGIG (reference sequence). The CDR3 coding sequence is TGTGCTCATGGAGTCAGCCACTTGTCAACTAATGAAAAACTGTTTTTT. Translating it yields CAHGVSHLSTNEKLFF. The variable domain in full, with the rest retrieved from reference TRBV30 and TRBJ1-4, is SQTIHQWPATLVQPVGSPLSLECTVEGTSNPNLYWYRQAAGRGLQLLFYSVGIGQISSEVPQNLSASRPQDRQFILSSKKLLLSDSGFYLCAHGVSHLSTNEKLFFGSGTQLSVL.

In this sample, this clone turned up a few times. V is TRBV28 and J is TRBJ1-2; a possible D gene is TRBD1 (6 bases). CDR1 is MDHEN, CDR2 SYDVKM, per germline. Trimming left V 3 bases short and J 3 bases short, with 11 bases between. This CDR3 region has 14 residues. The CDR3 DNA reads as TGTGCCAGCAGTTTTGGGGGGGCGGACTATGGCTACACCTTC. It specifies CASSFGGADYGYTF.

The gene calls are TRBV7-8 and TRBJ1-4; D is undetermined. Germline-derived CDR1 and CDR2 are SGHVS and FQNEAQ. The CDR3 loop spans 15 amino acids. V lost 3 bases and J lost 3, with 11 bases in between. Written as DNA, the CDR3 is TGTGCCAGCAGCTTCGTGAGGGCGGCTAATGAAAAACTGTTTTTT. Its protein product is CASSFVRAANEKLFF.

This clone was picked up one time. This chain joins TRBV28 and TRBJ1-6; tentatively, D is TRBD1 (5 bases). The CDR3 has 15 residues. CDR1 and CDR2 from the germline V gene are MDHEN and SYDVKM. The V and J ends lost 6 bases and 7 bases respectively, with 16 bases between them. The CDR3 sequence: CASRGGFWQNSPLHF. For the CDR3, the DNA is TGTGCCAGCAGGGGGGGATTTTGGCAGAATTCACCCCTCCACTTT.

The chain links TRBV30 to TRBJ1-4; 8 bases line up with TRBD1. The CDR3 has 15 amino acids. Losses at the gene ends were 4 bases for V and 7 bases for J; bases not matched to a gene: 11. Germline V CDR1 and CDR2: GTSNPN, SVGIG (reference sequence). The CDR3 sequence: CAWNRNRGTGEKLFF. In DNA form, the CDR3 reads TGTGCCTGGAACCGAAACAGGGGGACCGGTGAAAAACTGTTTTTT.

J is TRBJ2-7 and V is TRBV2, with TRBD2 matching over 12 bases. With 7 bases clipped from V and 6 bases from J, the junction kept 10 bases outside the gene matches. This CDR3 is built from 15 residues. Germline values: CDR1 SNHLY, CDR2 FYNNEI. The CDR3, as DNA: TGTGCCAGCAATAGACCGGGACTAGCGGGTAGCGAGCAGTACTTC. Protein sequence: CASNRPGLAGSEQYF.